This TCR beta chain was documented in a study of shared clonotypes between healthy human individuals. Profiling relied on immunoSEQ multiplex PCR, and the TCRdb table lists in-frame clones only, not all of them. The data contain roughly 2.1 million clones, about 92% of them singletons. In its sample, this clone was seen once. CDR3 length equals 13 residues. The germline V and J ends were trimmed by 5 bases and 8 bases, with 15 bases remaining between them. CDR1 and CDR2 from the germline V gene are LNHDA and SQIVND (reference sequence). Terminally differentiated effector memory CD45RA+ cells were left out of the naive CD8 fraction, which was CD45RO-negative and positively selected for CCR7.

Sequencing input: naive CD8+ T cells from PBMCs. The clonotype originates from a man aged 18 to 29 in good health. Some clones in this sample may be carry-over from other donors' samples. This sequence joins TRBV19 and TRBJ1-1; D is ambiguous. The CDR3 sequence is CASSHYGRLEAFF. In DNA, the CDR3 is TGTGCCAGTAGTCACTACGGGCGGTTGGAAGCTTTCTTT.